Reported below is one T cell receptor beta chain. Its antigen remains unknown. Distinct nucleotide sequences in the sample also encode this CDR3. These data are taken from a study of shared clonotypes between healthy human individuals. TCRdb's copy holds only in-frame clones and misses some; the assay was immunoSEQ multiplex PCR. The table shows under 2,000,000 clones, with roughly 94% occurring only once. Study-wide findings and caveats: What naive subsets generally showed was a larger estimated richness than memory subsets showed.

The naive CD8 fraction comprised CD45RO-negative cells positively selected for CCR7 and excluded terminally differentiated effector memory CD45RA+ cells. This CDR3 contains 13 residues. Trimming stripped 5 bases from V and 5 bases from J, with 12 bases between. Germline-derived CDR1 and CDR2 are SGHTA and FQGNSA. This TCR was recovered from a man aged 18-30 years in good health. The source material was naive CD8+ T cells sorted from blood. The J gene is TRBJ1-1, the V gene TRBV7-2; D is perhaps TRBD1 (5 bases). The CDR3 loop is CASSPGGGTEAFF. CDR3 in DNA: TGTGCCAGCAGCCCTGGGGGGGGTACTGAAGCTTTCTTT. Together with reference TRBV7-2 and TRBJ1-1, the CDR3 gives the full variable domain: GAGVSQSPSNKVTEKGKDVELRCDPISGHTALYWYRQSLGQGLEFLIYFQGNSAPDKSGLPSDRFSAERTGGSVSTLTIQRTQQEDSAVYLCASSPGGGTEAFFGQGTRLTVV.